These 23 T cell receptor beta chains came from one sample sequenced in a study of regulatory T cells in long-lasting Graves disease. Arm-PCR with iRepertoire HTBI primers amplified the CDR3 regions for these TCR beta libraries. Using its own MiXCR run on the multiplex PCR reads, TCRdb lists one record per CDR3 protein. The sample consists of under 450,000 distinct CDR3 sequences, roughly 12% of them appearing once. Time point meaning: newly diagnosed GD, antithyroid drugs for less than 3 months. PBMC-extracted RNA yielded the TCR library. The data were also submitted as part of a second study, on T cells in Graves' hyperthyroidism and ophthalmopathy.

This specimen consisted of peripheral blood mononuclear cells (PBMCs), obtained at new diagnosis, from a patient treated with antithyroid drugs. The receptors shown here come from a woman younger than 30 with Graves disease.

This clonotype was seen many times. The chain recombines TRBV6-9 with TRBJ2-5, with D unclear. The CDR3 has 12 residues. Germline CDR1 is MNHGY and CDR2 is SVAAGI. Between the trimmed V and J ends, which lost 4 bases and 7 bases, there was a span of 10 bases. This CDR3 is CASSFARSTQYF. The CDR3 DNA is TGTGCCAGCAGTTTCGCCCGGTCGACCCAGTACTTC.

As to this clonotype: Given a much more abundant clone one base away, this may be a read error. This chain joins TRBV12-3 or TRBV12-4 and TRBJ2-5, with 9 positions matching TRBD1. CDR3 size: 13 residues. V shed 8 bases and J 5 bases; nucleotides not matched to a gene: 6. This CDR3 is CASGRGQGETQYF. CDR3 coding DNA: TGTGCCAGCGGTAGGGGACAGGGCGAGACCCAGTACTTC.

This clonotype was recorded many times. J is TRBJ2-7 and V is TRBV3-1; D possibly corresponds to TRBD2 (6 bases). The ends were cut back, 1 base at V and 2 bases at J, with 9 bases in the middle. Germline values: CDR1 LGHDT, CDR2 YNNKEL (reference sequence). The CDR3 runs to 14 residues. The CDR3 protein is CASSQGGDTYEQYF. The DNA for the CDR3 is TGTGCCAGCAGCCAAGGGGGGGATACCTACGAGCAGTACTTC.

This clonotype was found many times. The gene calls are TRBV28 and TRBJ2-5; 8 bases agree with TRBD1. This CDR3 has 13 residues. The J segment lost 6 bases and the V segment lost 6 bases, leaving 6 bases of the junction unmatched. In germline, CDR1 is MDHEN, CDR2 SYDVKM. The CDR3 here is CASRKDRAKTQYF. CDR3 in DNA: TGTGCCAGCAGGAAGGACAGGGCGAAGACCCAGTACTTC.

This clonotype was detected ten times or more. The V call is TRBV12-3 or TRBV12-4, the J call TRBJ1-2; no clear D gene. This CDR3 comprises 13 residues. The ends were cut back, 6 bases at V and 6 bases at J, with 14 bases in the middle. Written as DNA, the CDR3 is TGTGCCAGCAGCCATAGACCGGGCGATGGCTACACCTTC. This sequence encodes CASSHRPGDGYTF.

This chain links TRBV19 with TRBJ2-7, with 7 nucleotides matching TRBD1. The length of the CDR3 is 14 residues. Germline assignment: CDR1 LNHDA and CDR2 SQIVND (reference sequence). V lost 6 bases, J lost 2 bases, and 7 bases stayed unmatched. The CDR3 nucleotides read TGTGCCAGTAGCCGCGGACAGGCCCCCTACGAGCAGTACTTC. Translated, it gives CASSRGQAPYEQYF.

Ten or more counts support this clonotype. The V gene is TRBV14, the J gene TRBJ2-4; tentative D call: TRBD2 (6 bases). V lost 4 bases and J 8 bases, leaving 12 bases between the germline ends. Germline assignment: CDR1 SGHDN and CDR2 FVKESK. The CDR3 totals 13 residues. The DNA of the CDR3 is TGTGCCAGCAGCCCCCAGGGACTGGACATTCAGTACTTC. This sequence encodes CASSPQGLDIQYF.

This clonotype was recorded many times. This rearrangement joins TRBV28 to TRBJ2-7; 8 nucleotides align to TRBD2. The CDR3 covers 15 residues. Germline CDR1 is MDHEN and CDR2 is SYDVKM. With V trimmed by 5 bases and J by 3 bases, 9 bases remained unmatched. In DNA form, the CDR3 reads TGTGCCAGCAGTCGATTAGCGGGACCCCTCTACGAGCAGTACTTC. Translated, it gives CASSRLAGPLYEQYF.

This clonotype was recorded a few times. The J gene is TRBJ2-1, the V gene TRBV12-3 or TRBV12-4; D is undetermined. Trimming shortened V by 8 bases and J by 0 bases, and 11 bases separated the two germline ends. This CDR3 has 14 amino acids. CDR3 loop: CASRRTSSYNEQFF. The CDR3 DNA reads as TGTGCCAGCCGGCGCACGAGCTCCTACAATGAGCAGTTCTTC.

This clonotype was detected many times. The CDR3 coding sequence is TGTGCCACCAGTCCCGGAGGGGAAGGAAACACCATATATTTT. Translation gives CATSPGGEGNTIYF. The chain links TRBV24-1 to TRBJ1-3; weak D call: TRBD1 (5 bases). V shed 6 bases and J shed 4 bases, with 12 bases lying between them. Germline CDR1 and CDR2: KGHDR and SFDVKD. This CDR3 contains 14 residues.

This clonotype was detected a few times. This chain links TRBV20-1 with TRBJ2-3, with TRBD2 matching over 12 bases. Per germline, CDR1 DFQATT and CDR2 SNEGSKA (reference sequence). Trimming cost V 1 base and J 2 bases; bases outside gene matches: 13. The CDR3 is 19 residues long. In DNA form, the CDR3 reads TGCAGTGCTAGAGCGTTGGCTGGACTAGCGGGGCCCTACACAGATACGCAGTATTTT. Amino acid sequence: CSARALAGLAGPYTDTQYF.

This clonotype was found many times. The chain combines TRBV20-1 with TRBJ2-5; 10 nucleotides align to TRBD2. V was clipped by 6 bases and J by 7 bases; unmatched bases: 8. CDR1 DFQATT and CDR2 SNEGSKA come from the germline V gene (reference sequence). This CDR3 contains 13 residues. The DNA of the CDR3 is TGCAGTGCACGGCTAGCGGGAGTTGTGACCCAGTACTTC. Encoded protein: CSARLAGVVTQYF.

This rearrangement joins TRBV29-1 to TRBJ2-5, with TRBD2 matching over 7 bases. There are 15 residues in the CDR3. CDR1 is SQVTM, CDR2 ANQGSEA, per germline. V gave up 0 bases and J gave up 2 bases; unmatched junction bases: 6. This CDR3 reads CSVEDGRGVQETQYF. The CDR3 DNA follows: TGCAGCGTTGAAGATGGCCGGGGGGTACAAGAGACCCAGTACTTC.

In this sample, this clonotype turned up many times. This sequence joins TRBV6-1 and TRBJ1-5; 10 bases map to TRBD1. CDR1 and CDR2 (germline): MNHNS, SASEGT. The CDR3 totals 13 residues. V was clipped by 6 bases and J by 6 bases; unmatched bases: 2. The CDR3 DNA is TGTGCCAGCAGGACAGGGGGCCGTCAGCCCCAGCATTTT. It encodes CASRTGGRQPQHF.

This clonotype came up a few times. The genes are TRBV12-3 or TRBV12-4 and TRBJ1-3; 7 nucleotides line up with TRBD1. The CDR3 contains 14 residues. J gave up 5 bases and V 5 bases, and 6 bases lay outside the gene matches. The CDR3 DNA follows: TGTGCCAGCAGTCTACGGACAGGCAGAAACACCATATATTTT. Translation gives CASSLRTGRNTIYF.

The J gene is TRBJ1-5, the V gene TRBV20-1, with no clear D. Germline loops: CDR1 DFQATT, CDR2 SNEGSKA (reference sequence). CDR3 length: 16 residues. Trimming took 4 bases from V and 0 from J, leaving 16 bases between them. CDR3 nucleotide sequence: TGCAGTGCTAAAGAGCGAGGGTTTTATAGCAATCAGCCCCAGCATTTT. Translating gives CSAKERGFYSNQPQHF.

The chain joins TRBV27 to TRBJ2-7, with 7 positions matching TRBD2. V lost 3 bases and J lost 4; bases outside the gene matches: 9. The CDR3 loop spans 15 amino acids. CDR1 and CDR2 (germline): MNHEY, SMNVEV (reference sequence). CDR3 nucleotides: TGTGCCAGCAGTTTGGATGGGAGGGCCCTATACGAGCAGTACTTC. It encodes CASSLDGRALYEQYF.

The rearrangement joins TRBV19 to TRBJ1-1; D unresolved. CDR1 is LNHDA, CDR2 SQIVND, per germline (reference sequence). The CDR3 extends over 13 amino acids. Trimming removed 6 bases from V and 1 base from J, with 9 bases in between. CDR3 nucleotide sequence: TGTGCCAGTAGGGACCTTCGGAACACTGAAGCTTTCTTT. Translating gives CASRDLRNTEAFF.

This clonotype was counted between two and nine times. This chain uses TRBV19 with TRBJ2-5; D is unresolved. The ends were cut back, 3 bases at V and 5 bases at J, with 7 bases in the middle. The germline gives CDR1 LNHDA, CDR2 SQIVND (reference sequence). This CDR3 region has 12 residues. The CDR3 coding sequence is TGTGCCAGTAGTATTTCCGGGGAGACCCAGTACTTC. Amino acid sequence: CASSISGETQYF.

This clonotype was found many times. V gene TRBV11-2 combines with J gene TRBJ1-4; 7 nucleotides align to TRBD1. Germline lookup yields CDR1 SGHAT and CDR2 FQNNGV. The junction had 24 bases not matched to a gene; V was cut back by 6 bases and J by 14 bases. This CDR3 has 17 amino acids. This CDR3 is CASSIRPRDSLMKRLFF. DNA for the CDR3: TGTGCCAGCAGTATTAGGCCACGGGACAGTTTAATGAAAAGGCTGTTTTTT.

This clonotype was detected a few times. A single base separates this from a much larger clone, so it may be a read error. Since the CDR3 does not end with the conserved phenylalanine or tryptophan, this likely comes from a read error. This sequence joins TRBV2 and TRBJ1-2, with TRBD1 as a possible D gene (5 bases). V lost 6 bases and J lost 4, with 18 bases in between. Germline V lookup: CDR1 SNHLY, CDR2 FYNNEI. The length of the CDR3 is 15 residues. DNA of the CDR3: TGTGCCAGCAGCCCCAGGGAGACCTCGGGCTATGGCTACACCTCC. It specifies CASSPRETSGYGYTS.

Only a few counts were recorded for this clonotype. This chain uses TRBV7-9 with TRBJ2-4, with D maybe TRBD2 (6 bases). The ends were cut back, 4 bases at V and 0 bases at J, with 10 bases in the middle. This CDR3 spans 15 amino acids. From germline, CDR1 is SEHNR and CDR2 FQNEAQ (reference sequence). The CDR3 DNA sequence: TGTGCCAGCAGCTCGGGGAGGCTAGCCAAAAACATTCAGTACTTC. Translation gives CASSSGRLAKNIQYF.

This clonotype turned up a few times. The chain has TRBV19 and TRBJ2-3, with 15 bases that match TRBD2. There are 21 residues in the CDR3. Per germline, CDR1 LNHDA and CDR2 SQIVND (reference sequence). The ends lost 4 bases at V and 4 bases at J; junction bases unmatched: 18. CDR3 protein: CASSTALWTSGRAGRPDTQYF. CDR3 nucleotides: TGTGCCAGTAGTACTGCCCTCTGGACTAGCGGGAGGGCCGGAAGACCAGATACGCAGTATTTT.